These 31 T cell receptor beta chains were all obtained from the same sample, sequenced in a study of control samples from healthy donors and cancer patients. Some clones are missing from TCRdb's copy, which holds only in-frame ones; the method was immunoSEQ multiplex PCR. Among about 160,000 clones, 85% to 95% were seen once, and the ten largest hold around 9.3%. Sample: blood. The receptors shown here come from a woman aged 40 to 50 in good health.

This CDR3 reads CSVGQETQYF. The CDR3 nucleotides read TGCAGCGTGGGACAAGAGACCCAGTACTTC. The rearrangement uses TRBV29-1 and TRBJ2-5; D uncertain. Trimming left V 6 bases short and J 2 bases short, with 4 bases between. The CDR3 consists of 10 residues. CDR1 is SQVTM, CDR2 ANQGSEA, per germline. Based on the CDR3 plus reference TRBV29-1 and TRBJ2-5, the full variable domain is SAVISQKPSRDICQRGTSLTIQCQVDSQVTMMFWYRQQPGQSLTLIATANQGSEATYESGFVIDKFPISRPNLTFSTLTVSNMSPEDSSIYLCSVGQETQYFGPGTRLLVL.

This clone was seen a single time. The chain has TRBV7-2 and TRBJ1-1; possibly TRBD1 for D (6 bases). Trimming cost V 5 bases and J 0 bases, with 13 bases left between them. The CDR3 is 15 residues long. Germline V gene sequence: CDR1 SGHTA, CDR2 FQGNSA. This chain's CDR3 is CASSHTQGMNTEAFF. CDR3 in DNA: TGTGCCAGCAGCCACACACAGGGAATGAACACTGAAGCTTTCTTT.

The rearrangement links TRBV6-1 to TRBJ2-7, with D uncertain. The CDR3 is made up of 15 amino acids. In germline, CDR1 is MNHNS, CDR2 SASEGT. The V end lost 2 bases, the J end lost 0 bases, and 11 bases lay between the germline ends. The CDR3 DNA is TGTGCCAGCAGTGAAAGGTCTGCAAGCTCCTACGAGCAGTACTTC. Translating gives CASSERSASSYEQYF.

V usage is TRBV10-3 and J usage is TRBJ2-5, with a tentative D call TRBD2 (7 bases). The CDR3 sequence is 14 residues long. Trimming removed 10 bases at V and 5 bases at J, with 20 bases between. Germline V CDR1 and CDR2: ENHRY, SYGVKD. The CDR3 loop is CATSRGGVIETQYF. The CDR3 DNA is TGTGCCACCTCGAGGGGGGGGGTGATCGAGACCCAGTACTTC.

The J gene is TRBJ2-7, the V gene TRBV19, with a weak D call TRBD1 (6 bases). Per the germline V gene, CDR1 is LNHDA and CDR2 is SQIVND (reference sequence). This CDR3 contains 15 residues. V dropped 4 bases and J dropped 6 bases, with 19 bases sitting between them. CDR3 sequence (DNA): TGTGCCAGTAGTACCCCACAGGGTAGGGGGAGCGAGCAGTACTTC. Translated, it gives CASSTPQGRGSEQYF.

The chain couples TRBV6-5 to TRBJ1-6, with D hard to call. The V end lost 0 bases, the J end lost 7 bases, and 7 bases lay between the germline ends. CDR3 length: 14 amino acids. CDR1 and CDR2 (germline): MNHEY, SVGAGI. CDR3 bases: TGTGCCAGCAGTTACTCGAATTGGAATTCACCCCTCCACTTT. This sequence encodes CASSYSNWNSPLHF.

The rearrangement joins TRBV2 to TRBJ1-6; D is ambiguous. This CDR3 region has 16 residues. The germline gives CDR1 SNHLY, CDR2 FYNNEI. V dropped 2 bases and J dropped 3 bases, with 11 bases sitting between them. CDR3 DNA sequence: TGTGCCAGCAGTGAACAGACGAAGGTCTATAATTCACCCCTCCACTTT. It translates to CASSEQTKVYNSPLHF. Complete variable domain (other parts from reference TRBV2 and TRBJ1-6): EPEVTQTPSHQVTQMGQEVILRCVPISNHLYFYWYRQILGQKVEFLVSFYNNEISEKSEIFDDQFSVERPDGSNFTLKIRSTKLEDSAMYFCASSEQTKVYNSPLHFGNGTRLTVT.

The chain has TRBV9 and TRBJ2-1; D may correspond to TRBD1 or TRBD2 (5 bases each). The V gene's germline CDR1 is SGDLS and CDR2 YYNGEE. The CDR3 covers 13 residues. Trimming pared 3 bases from V and 14 bases from J, leaving 18 bases between. In nucleotides, the CDR3 is TGTGCCAGCAGCGACACTAGGGGAAGCTTGAAGTTCTTC. The encoded protein is CASSDTRGSLKFF. The entire variable domain, with the rest obtained from reference TRBV9 and TRBJ2-1, is as follows: DSGVTQTPKHLITATGQRVTLRCSPRSGDLSVYWYQQSLDQGLQFLIQYYNGEERAKGNILERFSAQQFPDLHSELNLSSLELGDSALYFCASSDTRGSLKFFGPGTRLTVL.

The rearrangement uses TRBV6-5 and TRBJ1-2; TRBD1 aligns across 7 bases. This CDR3 is 15 amino acids long. The junction had 8 bases not matched to a gene; V was cut back by 4 bases and J by 3 bases. Germline CDR1 reads MNHEY; CDR2 reads SVGAGI. CDR3 nucleotide sequence: TGTGCCAGCAGTTCTATTGACAGGGTAGACTATGGCTACACCTTC. Encoded protein: CASSSIDRVDYGYTF.

The genes are TRBV2 and TRBJ1-1, with a tentative D call TRBD1 (6 bases). The germline V gene has CDR1 SNHLY and CDR2 FYNNEI. Trimming removed 5 bases at V and 3 bases at J, with 13 bases between. The CDR3 runs 14 residues. CDR3 nucleotides: TGTGCCAGCAGTAAAGAACAGGGCTACACTGAAGCTTTCTTT. The encoded protein is CASSKEQGYTEAFF.

The chain recombines TRBV6-2 or TRBV6-3 with TRBJ2-2; 10 bases agree with TRBD2. From germline, CDR1 is MNHEY and CDR2 SVGEGT. CDR3 length equals 16 residues. J gave up 6 bases and V 4 bases, and 8 bases lay outside the gene matches. CDR3 bases: TGTGCCAGCAGTTGGCGGGCTAGCGGGAGTGCCGGGGAGCTGTTTTTT. It yields the protein CASSWRASGSAGELFF.

The CDR3 region has the DNA TGTGCCAGCAGTTACTTCCCAAGACCTACCGATTCACCCCTCCACTTT. Protein: CASSYFPRPTDSPLHF. This sequence joins TRBV6-5 and TRBJ1-6; D is unclear. CDR1 is MNHEY and CDR2 is SVGAGI in the germline V gene. Deletions cut 1 base from V and 8 bases from J, with 15 bases between. The CDR3 is made up of 16 amino acids.

This clone was recorded only once. This chain uses TRBV7-2 with TRBJ1-1; perhaps TRBD1 as D (6 bases). V gave up 5 bases and J gave up 1 base, with 17 bases separating them. Germline V gene lookup returns CDR1 SGHTA and CDR2 FQGNSA. The CDR3 is 16 amino acids. CDR3 protein: CASSLVTGKTNTEAFF. The CDR3 DNA reads TGTGCCAGCAGCCTAGTTACAGGGAAAACGAACACTGAAGCTTTCTTT.

V usage is TRBV27 and J usage is TRBJ1-1; D not resolved. CDR1 and CDR2 from the germline V gene are MNHEY and SMNVEV (reference sequence). This CDR3 comprises 16 residues. The germline V and J ends were trimmed by 4 bases and 1 base, with 16 bases remaining between them. The CDR3 sequence: CASSSSWAQSNTEAFF. Here the CDR3 DNA reads TGTGCCAGCAGTTCCTCTTGGGCGCAATCGAACACTGAAGCTTTCTTT.

V and J are TRBV16 and TRBJ1-1, with D tentatively TRBD1 (6 bases). Trimming shortened V by 4 bases and J by 1 base, and 10 bases separated the two germline ends. Germline CDR1 is KGHSY and CDR2 is FQNENV. The CDR3 sequence is 14 residues long. CDR3 loop: CASSPGQRNTEAFF. DNA of the CDR3: TGTGCCAGCAGCCCCGGACAGAGGAACACTGAAGCTTTCTTT.

Here the CDR3 reads CASSLETSGARGVEQFF. The CDR3, as DNA: TGCGCCAGCAGCTTGGAAACTAGCGGGGCCCGCGGGGTGGAGCAGTTCTTC. The V and J genes are TRBV5-1 and TRBJ2-1; 10 bases align to TRBD2. V was clipped by 0 bases and J by 10 bases; unmatched bases: 13. Germline lookup yields CDR1 SGHRS and CDR2 YFSETQ. The CDR3 runs 17 residues. Drawing the rest from reference TRBV5-1 and TRBJ2-1, the complete variable domain is KAGVTQTPRYLIKTRGQQVTLSCSPISGHRSVSWYQQTPGQGLQFLFEYFSETQRNKGNFPGRFSGRQFSNSRSEMNVSTLELGDSALYLCASSLETSGARGVEQFFGPGTRLTVL.

The chain employs TRBV19 and TRBJ2-1; 8 bases align to TRBD1. In germline, CDR1 is LNHDA, CDR2 SQIVND (reference sequence). The CDR3 sequence is 14 residues long. After removal of 7 bases from V and 0 bases from J, the junction contained 2 bases not matched to a gene. CDR3 sequence: CASIGTGSYNEQFF. For the CDR3, the DNA is TGTGCCAGTATAGGGACAGGCTCCTACAATGAGCAGTTCTTC.

The chain uses TRBV2 and TRBJ1-1; D unresolved. Trimming took 9 bases from V and 1 from J, leaving 9 bases between them. The CDR3 covers 12 residues. Germline V gene sequence: CDR1 SNHLY, CDR2 FYNNEI. This chain's CDR3 is CASRFENTEAFF. CDR3 DNA: TGTGCCAGTAGGTTCGAGAACACTGAAGCTTTCTTT. Combining the CDR3 with reference TRBV2 and TRBJ1-1 gives the whole variable domain EPEVTQTPSHQVTQMGQEVILRCVPISNHLYFYWYRQILGQKVEFLVSFYNNEISEKSEIFDDQFSVERPDGSNFTLKIRSTKLEDSAMYFCASRFENTEAFFGQGTRLTVV.

The chain recombines TRBV27 with TRBJ1-5, with D possibly TRBD1 on 6 matching bases. This CDR3 is built from 14 residues. Germline CDR1 MNHEY, CDR2 SMNVEV (reference sequence). Trimming left V 2 bases short and J 2 bases short, with 7 bases between. The CDR3 here is CASSLRQGNQPQHF. The CDR3 DNA follows: TGTGCCAGCAGTTTAAGACAGGGCAATCAGCCCCAGCATTTT.

This chain connects TRBV9 to TRBJ1-3, with D uncertain. Per germline, CDR1 SGDLS and CDR2 YYNGEE. The V end was cut by 0 bases, the J end by 1 base, with 20 bases between. The CDR3 loop spans 19 amino acids. The CDR3 DNA follows: TGTGCCAGCAGCGTAGGGATTTGGAACACTGGCGTTTCTGGAAACACCATATATTTT. Protein product: CASSVGIWNTGVSGNTIYF.

The rearrangement links TRBV6-6 to TRBJ1-2; 7 nucleotides line up with TRBD1. V lost 6 bases to trimming and J lost 8 bases; unmatched junction nucleotides: 9. The CDR3 consists of 13 residues. Germline assignment: CDR1 MNHNY and CDR2 SVGAGI (reference sequence). CDR3 sequence reads: CASSLRQGGGYTF. The CDR3, as DNA: TGTGCCAGCAGCCTACGACAGGGCGGCGGCTACACCTTC.

The rearrangement links TRBV14 to TRBJ2-1; the D is unclear. The germline gives CDR1 SGHDN, CDR2 FVKESK. The CDR3 is made up of 12 amino acids. Trimming removed 1 base at V and 9 bases at J, with 7 bases between. CDR3 in amino acids: CASSQGRREQFF. The CDR3, as DNA: TGTGCCAGCAGCCAAGGTAGGCGTGAGCAGTTCTTC.

The chain links TRBV6-2 or TRBV6-3 to TRBJ1-1; a possible D gene is TRBD1 (5 bases). The CDR3 runs 14 residues. V lost 4 bases and J lost 0, with 9 bases in between. Per germline, CDR1 MNHEY and CDR2 SVGEGT. The DNA of the CDR3 is TGTGCCAGCAGTTGGGGGGGGTTGAACACTGAAGCTTTCTTT. It codes for CASSWGGLNTEAFF.

The chain is built from TRBV11-3 and TRBJ2-7; D perhaps matches TRBD2 (7 bases). V gave up 5 bases and J gave up 6 bases, with 20 bases separating them. CDR3 size: 15 residues. The germline V gene has CDR1 SGHNT and CDR2 YENEEA. The DNA for the CDR3 is TGTGCCAGCAGCCCCGGCGGGGGCGCTTTTTCCGAGCAGTACTTC. This sequence encodes CASSPGGGAFSEQYF.

The J gene is TRBJ1-2, the V gene TRBV7-8; TRBD1 might be the D (5 bases). V was shortened by 0 bases and J by 1 base, with 12 bases between the two germline ends. Per germline, CDR1 SGHVS and CDR2 FQNEAQ. This CDR3 is 16 amino acids long. In nucleotides, the CDR3 is TGTGCCAGCAGCTTAGCAGACGGGGCGATTAACTATGGCTACACCTTC. Translation: CASSLADGAINYGYTF.

The chain is built from TRBV13 and TRBJ2-3; a weak D match, TRBD2 (6 bases). The CDR3 is 15 residues long. Trimming stripped 1 base from V and 0 bases from J, with 8 bases between. Germline V gene data show CDR1 as PRHDT and CDR2 as FYEKMQ (reference sequence). The CDR3 here is CASSLAGESTDTQYF. The CDR3 DNA follows: TGTGCCAGCAGCTTAGCGGGAGAGAGCACAGATACGCAGTATTTT.

The chain is built from TRBV4-1 and TRBJ2-7, with 7 bases that match TRBD2. J gave up 3 bases and V 2 bases, and 10 bases lay outside the gene matches. The CDR3 extends over 16 amino acids. Germline V gives CDR1 MGHRA, CDR2 YSYEKL. Written as DNA, the CDR3 is TGCGCCAGCAGCCAACTGGGGGGGAGTCGAATCTACGAGCAGTACTTC. Encoded protein: CASSQLGGSRIYEQYF.

The chain has TRBV14 and TRBJ2-6; 7 nucleotides line up with TRBD1. Germline CDR1 reads SGHDN; CDR2 reads FVKESK. The CDR3 has 18 residues. Trimming removed 2 bases from V and 4 bases from J; junction bases left unmatched: 11. The CDR3 loop is CASSQRQGMDRGANVLTF. The CDR3, as DNA: TGTGCCAGCAGCCAAAGACAGGGCATGGATCGGGGGGCCAACGTCCTGACTTTC.

The J gene is TRBJ2-3, the V gene TRBV10-3; the D gene is possibly TRBD2 (6 bases). The CDR3 totals 15 residues. V lost 2 bases and J lost 0, with 9 bases in between. CDR1 ENHRY and CDR2 SYGVKD come from the germline V gene. The CDR3 bases are TGTGCCATCAGTGAGGACGGGACTAGCACAGATACGCAGTATTTT. Its translation: CAISEDGTSTDTQYF.

This clone was observed once. This chain connects TRBV25-1 to TRBJ1-2; 12 bases align to TRBD1. V was clipped by 2 bases and J by 7 bases; unmatched bases: 5. The germline gives CDR1 MGHDK, CDR2 SYGVNS. This CDR3 is 15 amino acids long. The CDR3 spells CASSEPGQGAVGYTF. The CDR3 nucleotides read TGTGCCAGCAGTGAACCGGGACAGGGGGCAGTTGGCTACACCTTC.

The genes are TRBV5-1 and TRBJ2-7, with 9 bases identical to TRBD1. Germline CDR1 is SGHRS and CDR2 is YFSETQ. Trimming at V came to 1 base and at J to 4 bases, leaving 12 bases not matched to a gene. The CDR3 covers 17 residues. The CDR3: CASSLRVGGQGSYEQYF. The CDR3 bases are TGCGCCAGCAGCTTGAGGGTCGGGGGACAGGGTTCTTACGAGCAGTACTTC.